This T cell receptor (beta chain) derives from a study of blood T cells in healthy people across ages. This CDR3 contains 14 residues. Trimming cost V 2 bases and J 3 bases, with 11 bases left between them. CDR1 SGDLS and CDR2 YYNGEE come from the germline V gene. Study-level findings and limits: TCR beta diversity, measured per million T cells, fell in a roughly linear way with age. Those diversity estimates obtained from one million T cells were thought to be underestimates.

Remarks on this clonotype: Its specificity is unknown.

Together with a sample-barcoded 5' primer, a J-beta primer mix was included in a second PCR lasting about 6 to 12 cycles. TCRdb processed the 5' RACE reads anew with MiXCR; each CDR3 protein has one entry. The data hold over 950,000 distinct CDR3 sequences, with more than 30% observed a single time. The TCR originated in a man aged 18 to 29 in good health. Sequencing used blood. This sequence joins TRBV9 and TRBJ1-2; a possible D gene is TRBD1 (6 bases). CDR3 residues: CASSVGGVYYGYTF. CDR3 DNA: TGTGCCAGCAGCGTGGGGGGCGTTTACTATGGCTACACCTTC.